This T cell receptor beta chain derives from a study of cytomegalovirus exposure and HLA in healthy donors. Findings and limits, study-wide: An ancestry cluster, one associated with Asian ancestry, reportedly showed fewer N-insertions than the approximately 720-donor mean in a later analysis. Sequencing probably produced one cluster of sequence variants that were highly shared.

The PCR contained 60 Vbeta and 13 Jbeta primers. Only in-frame clones appear in the TCRdb table, and some are missing; sequencing was by immunoSEQ multiplex PCR. The data show roughly 180,000 clones, less than 80% seen once. In its sample, this clone was seen a few times. The antigen is undetermined. J lost 5 bases, V lost 0 bases, and 6 bases had no gene match. Germline V CDR1 and CDR2: SGHVS, FQNEAQ. This CDR3 spans 15 amino acids. This rearrangement joins TRBV7-8 to TRBJ2-5; 7 nucleotides line up with TRBD2. The clonotype originates from a man younger than 35 in good health and CMV-seronegative. Sequenced: PBMCs. Here the CDR3 reads CASSLAPGLRETQYF. In nucleotides, the CDR3 is TGTGCCAGCAGCTTAGCCCCGGGACTACGGGAGACCCAGTACTTC.